The T cell receptor (beta chain) under discussion was sequenced for a study of OX40 agonist ivuxolimab in advanced cancers. Study-wide background: Under the entry rules, prior anti-PD-1, anti-PD-L1 or anti-CTLA-4 therapy was allowed, and approximately 40% had some.

Generated by immunoSEQ multiplex PCR, the TCRdb table keeps only in-frame clones and is missing some. The data show roughly 50,000 clones, around 90% seen once. The clonotype comes from an adult with an advanced solid tumor such as melanoma, head and neck, liver or kidney cancer. The sequencing here drew on CD4+ or CD8+ T cells sorted from blood, taken in a trial of the OX40 agonist ivuxolimab.

CDR3 sequence reads: CASSYTQGINEKLFF. For the CDR3, the DNA is TGTGCCAGCAGTTACACACAGGGGATCAATGAAAAACTGTTTTTT. The chain has TRBV14 and TRBJ1-4, with TRBD1 matching 7 bases. This CDR3 comprises 15 residues. J lost 5 bases, V lost 6 bases, and 9 bases had no gene match. Looked up from germline, CDR1 is SGHDN and CDR2 is FVKESK.